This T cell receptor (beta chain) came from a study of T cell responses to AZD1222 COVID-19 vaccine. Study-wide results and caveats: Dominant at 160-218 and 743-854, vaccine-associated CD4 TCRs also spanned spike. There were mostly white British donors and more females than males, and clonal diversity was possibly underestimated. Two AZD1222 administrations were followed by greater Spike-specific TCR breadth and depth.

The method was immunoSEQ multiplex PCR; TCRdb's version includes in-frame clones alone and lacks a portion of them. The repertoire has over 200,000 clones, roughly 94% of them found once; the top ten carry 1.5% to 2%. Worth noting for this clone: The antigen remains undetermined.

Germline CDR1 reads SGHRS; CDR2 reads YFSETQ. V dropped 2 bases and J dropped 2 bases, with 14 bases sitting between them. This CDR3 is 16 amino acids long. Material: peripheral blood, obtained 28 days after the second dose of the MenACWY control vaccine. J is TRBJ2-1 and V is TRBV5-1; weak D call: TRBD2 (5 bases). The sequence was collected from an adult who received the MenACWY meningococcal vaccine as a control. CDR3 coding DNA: TGCGCCAGCAGCTTCCCTCACCAACTAGCCTACAATGAGCAGTTCTTC. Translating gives CASSFPHQLAYNEQFF.